Each of the 6 T cell receptor beta chains below was sequenced from the same sample in a study of cytomegalovirus exposure and HLA in healthy donors. With 60 Vbeta and 13 Jbeta primers, the PCR was carried out. Profiling relied on immunoSEQ multiplex PCR, and the TCRdb table lists in-frame clones only, not all of them. The table has about 260,000 clones, 84% seen once. The sample consisted of PBMCs. The receptors come from a woman aged 40 to 49 in good health and CMV-seropositive.

V and J are TRBV30 and TRBJ2-7, with a possible D match to TRBD1 (6 bases). The germline V and J ends were trimmed by 2 bases and 3 bases, with 17 bases remaining between them. Per germline, CDR1 GTSNPN and CDR2 SVGIG (reference sequence). This CDR3 comprises 15 residues. The CDR3 DNA reads TGTGCCTGGAGTCGAGGGGAGAGGGGGAGCTACGAGCAGTACTTC. Amino acid sequence: CAWSRGERGSYEQYF.

V gene TRBV28 combines with J gene TRBJ2-7; no reliable D call. V shed 2 bases and J shed 4 bases, with 6 bases lying between them. Germline V lookup: CDR1 MDHEN, CDR2 SYDVKM. The CDR3 covers 12 residues. The CDR3 coding sequence is TGTGCCAGCAGTTTAGGGCAGTACGAGCAGTACTTC. It yields the protein CASSLGQYEQYF.

The genes are TRBV11-3 and TRBJ2-3, with D possibly matching TRBD1 (6 bases). Germline CDR1 is SGHNT and CDR2 is YENEEA. CDR3 length: 15 residues. V dropped 3 bases and J dropped 4 bases, with 14 bases sitting between them. The CDR3 spells CASSFTTGIADTQYF. The DNA of the CDR3 is TGTGCCAGCAGCTTTACCACAGGGATCGCAGATACGCAGTATTTT. Full variable domain (remainder filled in from reference TRBV11-3 and TRBJ2-3): EAGVVQSPRYKIIEKKQPVAFWCNPISGHNTLYWYLQNLGQGPELLIRYENEEAVDDSQLPKDRFSAERLKGVDSTLKIQPAELGDSAVYLCASSFTTGIADTQYFGPGTRLTVL.

The chain couples TRBV14 to TRBJ2-1, with D perhaps matching TRBD2 (5 bases). Trimming took 1 base from V and 1 from J, leaving 8 bases between them. CDR1 SGHDN and CDR2 FVKESK come from the germline V gene. The CDR3 length is 15 residues. Written as DNA, the CDR3 is TGTGCCAGCAGCCAAGTAAAGCGGTCCTACAATGAGCAGTTCTTC. It codes for CASSQVKRSYNEQFF.

V and J are TRBV5-8 and TRBJ2-2, with 8 bases lining up with TRBD2. V shed 3 bases, J shed 5 bases, and the junction held 9 bases outside the gene matches. CDR1 and CDR2 from the germline V gene are SGHTS and YDEGEE. The CDR3 runs to 16 residues. The CDR3 coding sequence is TGTGCCAGCAGCTCCCTTACTAGCGGAGGGACCGGGGAGCTGTTTTTT. Translating it yields CASSSLTSGGTGELFF.

The chain carries TRBV7-2 and TRBJ2-1; 13 positions match TRBD2. CDR1 and CDR2 from the germline V gene are SGHTA and FQGNSA. The junction had 3 bases not matched to a gene; V was cut back by 5 bases and J by 2 bases. CDR3 length: 16 amino acids. CDR3 in DNA: TGTGCCAGCAGCCGAGGACTAGCGGGAGCCTACAATGAGCAGTTCTTC. Translation: CASSRGLAGAYNEQFF.